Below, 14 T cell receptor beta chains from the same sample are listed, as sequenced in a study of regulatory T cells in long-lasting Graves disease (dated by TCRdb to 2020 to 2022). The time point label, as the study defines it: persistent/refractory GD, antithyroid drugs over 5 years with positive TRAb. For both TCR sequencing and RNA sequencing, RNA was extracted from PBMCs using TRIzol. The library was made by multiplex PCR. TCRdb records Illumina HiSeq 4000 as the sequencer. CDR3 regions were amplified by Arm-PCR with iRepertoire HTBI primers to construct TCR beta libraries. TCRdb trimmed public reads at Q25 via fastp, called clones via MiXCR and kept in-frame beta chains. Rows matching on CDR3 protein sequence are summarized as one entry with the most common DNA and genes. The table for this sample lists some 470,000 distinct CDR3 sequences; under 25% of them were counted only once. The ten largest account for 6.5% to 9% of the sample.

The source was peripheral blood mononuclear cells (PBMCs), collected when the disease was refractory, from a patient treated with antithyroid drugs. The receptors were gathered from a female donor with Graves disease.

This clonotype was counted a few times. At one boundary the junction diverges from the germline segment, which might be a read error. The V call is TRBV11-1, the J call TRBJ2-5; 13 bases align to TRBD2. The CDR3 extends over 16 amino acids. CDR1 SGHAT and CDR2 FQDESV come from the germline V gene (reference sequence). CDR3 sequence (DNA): TGTGCCAGCAGCTTAATCGGACTAGCGGGAGTAGAGACCCGGTACTTC. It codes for CASSLIGLAGVETRYF.

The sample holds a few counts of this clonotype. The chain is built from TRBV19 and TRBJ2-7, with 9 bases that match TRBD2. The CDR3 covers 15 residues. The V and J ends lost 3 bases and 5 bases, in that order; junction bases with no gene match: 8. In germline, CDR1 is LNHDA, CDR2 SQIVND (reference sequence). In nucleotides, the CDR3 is TGTGCCAGTAGTATCGGTGCGGGAGGGCCAGACGAGCAGTACTTC. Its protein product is CASSIGAGGPDEQYF.

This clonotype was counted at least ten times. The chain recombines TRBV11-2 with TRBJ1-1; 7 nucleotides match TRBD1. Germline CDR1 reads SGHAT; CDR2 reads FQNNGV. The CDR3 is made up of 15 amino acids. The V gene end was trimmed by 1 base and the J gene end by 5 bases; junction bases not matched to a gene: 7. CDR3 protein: CASSLVAGGWTEAFF. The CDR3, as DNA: TGTGCCAGCAGCTTAGTCGCAGGGGGGTGGACTGAAGCTTTCTTT.

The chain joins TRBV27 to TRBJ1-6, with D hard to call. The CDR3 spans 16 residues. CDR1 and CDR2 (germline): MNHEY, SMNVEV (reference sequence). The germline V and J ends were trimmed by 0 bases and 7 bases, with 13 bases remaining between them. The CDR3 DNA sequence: TGTGCCAGCAGTTTATCGGTGGCCCCAAGAAATTCACCCCTCCACTTT. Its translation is CASSLSVAPRNSPLHF.

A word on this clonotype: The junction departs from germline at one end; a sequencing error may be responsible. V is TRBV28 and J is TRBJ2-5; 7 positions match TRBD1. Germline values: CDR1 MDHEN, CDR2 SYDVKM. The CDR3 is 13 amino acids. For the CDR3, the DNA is TGTGCCAGCAGCTTCGGGACAGACCCTCCGTCACGGTTC. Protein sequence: CASSFGTDPPSRF.

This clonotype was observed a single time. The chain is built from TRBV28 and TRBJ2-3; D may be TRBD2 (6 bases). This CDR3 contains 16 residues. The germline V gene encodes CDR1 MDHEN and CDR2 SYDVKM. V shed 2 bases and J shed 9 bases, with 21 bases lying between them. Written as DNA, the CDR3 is TGTGCCAGCAGTTTAGGCACGGCGGGGAGATGGGGGACGCAGTATTTT. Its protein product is CASSLGTAGRWGTQYF.

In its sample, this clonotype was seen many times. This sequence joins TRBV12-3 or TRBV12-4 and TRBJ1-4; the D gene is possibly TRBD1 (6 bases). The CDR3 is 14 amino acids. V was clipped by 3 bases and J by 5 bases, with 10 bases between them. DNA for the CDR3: TGTGCCAGCAGTTTCGTCACAGGGAATGAAAAACTGTTTTTT. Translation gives CASSFVTGNEKLFF.

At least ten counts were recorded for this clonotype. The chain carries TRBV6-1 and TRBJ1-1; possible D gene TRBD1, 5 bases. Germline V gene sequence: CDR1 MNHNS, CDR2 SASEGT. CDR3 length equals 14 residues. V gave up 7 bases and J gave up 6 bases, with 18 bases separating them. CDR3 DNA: TGTGCCAGCACTGTACAGGCCCCGTACTCTGAAGCTTTCTTT. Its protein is CASTVQAPYSEAFF.

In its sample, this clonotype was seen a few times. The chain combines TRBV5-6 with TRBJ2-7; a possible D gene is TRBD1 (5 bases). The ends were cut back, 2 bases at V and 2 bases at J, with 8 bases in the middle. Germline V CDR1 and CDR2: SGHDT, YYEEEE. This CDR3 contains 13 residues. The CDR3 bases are TGTGCCAGCAGCTTACAGGATACCTACGAGCAGTACTTC. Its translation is CASSLQDTYEQYF.

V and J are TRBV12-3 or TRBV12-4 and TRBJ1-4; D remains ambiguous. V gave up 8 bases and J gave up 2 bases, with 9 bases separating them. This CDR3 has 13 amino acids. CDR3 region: CASWAPTNEKLFF. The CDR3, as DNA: TGTGCCAGCTGGGCACCCACTAATGAAAAACTGTTTTTT.

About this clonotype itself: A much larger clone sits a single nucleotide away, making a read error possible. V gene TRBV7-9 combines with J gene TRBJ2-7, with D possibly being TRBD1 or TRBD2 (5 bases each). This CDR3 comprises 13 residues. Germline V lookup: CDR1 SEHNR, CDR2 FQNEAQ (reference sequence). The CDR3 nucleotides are TGTGCCAGCAGCACGGGACGGATCTACGAGCAGCACTTC. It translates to CASSTGRIYEQHF.

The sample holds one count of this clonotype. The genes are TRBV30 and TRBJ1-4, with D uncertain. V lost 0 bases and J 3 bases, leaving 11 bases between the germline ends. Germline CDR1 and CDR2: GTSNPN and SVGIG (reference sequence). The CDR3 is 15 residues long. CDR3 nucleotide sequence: TGTGCCTGGAGTGTACCGCAGAGCCCTAATGAAAAACTGTTTTTT. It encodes CAWSVPQSPNEKLFF.

Here the CDR3 reads CAWSWGGTYEQYF. The CDR3 DNA reads as TGTGCCTGGAGTTGGGGGGGCACCTACGAGCAGTACTTC. The rearrangement links TRBV30 to TRBJ2-7; weak D call: TRBD2 (7 bases). The ends were cut back, 2 bases at V and 2 bases at J, with 10 bases in the middle. This CDR3 region has 13 residues. The germline V gene has CDR1 GTSNPN and CDR2 SVGIG (reference sequence).

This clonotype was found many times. For the CDR3, the DNA is TGTGCCAGCAGTTCGGGGTGGCCCCAGCATTTT. The encoded protein is CASSSGWPQHF. The V and J genes are TRBV2 and TRBJ1-5; D uncertain. In germline, CDR1 is SNHLY, CDR2 FYNNEI. Deletions cut 5 bases from V and 9 bases from J, with 8 bases between. The CDR3 runs 11 residues.